The table lists the clone carrying this TCR beta chain with a few counts. The antigen remains undetermined. The data belong to a study of beta chain features in type 1 diabetes. Regarding the study as a whole: Among all four CD4+ subsets, Type 1 diabetes patients had TCRB CDR3s that were moderately but significantly shorter.

As every portion of the isolated RNA was reverse transcribed, the sequencing read expressed TCRB transcripts. The table came from immunoSEQ multiplex PCR; TCRdb's copy has only in-frame clones and leaves some out. The data show fewer than 150,000 clones, with about 7% seen just once and 1.3% to 1.5% held by the top ten. The CDR3 extends over 15 amino acids. V dropped 0 bases and J dropped 2 bases, with 10 bases sitting between them. Germline V gene sequence: CDR1 MGHDK, CDR2 SYGVNS. J is TRBJ2-5 and V is TRBV25-1, with unresolved D. Sequencing was carried out using central memory CD4+ T cells from blood. This sequence originates from a woman between 25 and 40 years old in good health. CDR3 amino acids: CASSEYGRSQETQYF. In DNA, the CDR3 is TGTGCCAGCAGTGAATATGGCAGATCGCAAGAGACCCAGTACTTC.